The 10 T cell receptor beta chains given below trace back to one sample, sequenced in a study of tumor-infiltrating lymphocytes in primary liver carcinoma listed by TCRdb under 2017. Instrument used: Illumina HiSeq 2500. TCRbeta-specific cDNA was reverse-transcribed from around 0.45 ug total RNA using a constant-region primer and ProtoScript II reverse transcriptase. TCRbeta libraries were built with three nested multiplex PCR rounds, a slightly modified ARM-PCR procedure. Each of the first two PCR rounds ran for approximately 10 cycles using multiplex TRBV1-TRBV30 forward primers together with a Cbeta reverse primer. The raw public reads went through TCRdb reprocessing: fastp at Q25, MiXCR clone calling, in-frame beta chains kept. Rows are combined by CDR3 protein, so each entry shows the most common genes and DNA. This sample comprises about 35,000 distinct CDR3 sequences, approximately 73% of them detected only once. Of the sample, about 16% is held by the ten largest clones.

Without any cell sorting, total RNA and DNA were co-extracted from about 20-30 mg of bulk tissue using the AllPrep DNA/RNA mini kit. Sequencing was performed on liver tumor tissue from sampling region 4. The sample's cell subset or site label is to be understood as: tumor region T4, right-lateral pole. The source is a man in his forties with primary liver carcinoma and hepatitis B virus infection.

This clonotype was found many times. This chain joins TRBV28 and TRBJ1-6; D unresolved. CDR3 length: 14 amino acids. Trimming removed 10 bases at V and 0 bases at J, with 10 bases between. Germline V gives CDR1 MDHEN, CDR2 SYDVKM. The CDR3 bases are TGTGCCATCCCGGGGAGCTCCTATAATTCACCCCTCCACTTT. Its translation is CAIPGSSYNSPLHF.

With regard to this clonotype: A clone one base away is much larger, so this may be a read error. The chain has TRBV7-6 and TRBJ2-3, with 9 nucleotides matching TRBD1. Germline V CDR1 and CDR2: SGHVS, FNYEAQ. This CDR3 region has 16 residues. CDR3 sequence: CASCLGGTGPQDTQYF. Here the CDR3 DNA reads TGTGCCAGCTGCTTAGGGGGGACAGGGCCGCAAGATACGCAGTATTTT.

The rearrangement links TRBV29-1 to TRBJ2-7; a weak D match, TRBD1 (6 bases). V was clipped by 6 bases and J by 13 bases, with 25 bases between them. Germline lookup yields CDR1 SQVTM and CDR2 ANQGSEA. This CDR3 is built from 13 residues. CDR3 in amino acids: CSVDTGYIDEEYF. The DNA for the CDR3 is TGCAGCGTCGATACAGGGTATATCGACGAGGAATACTTC.

Turning to this clonotype: A read error may produce the germline difference seen at one junction end. The rearrangement uses TRBV14 and TRBJ1-6; no clear D gene. The length of the CDR3 is 13 residues. The germline V gene has CDR1 SGHDN and CDR2 FVKESK. This CDR3 reads CAGSQVYNSPPHF. The CDR3 nucleotides read TGTGCCGGCAGCCAAGTGTATAATTCACCCCCTCACTTT.

This clonotype occurred many times. This may stem from a read error, because a much larger clone lies one nucleotide away. V and J are TRBV10-2 and TRBJ1-3; no clear D gene. Per the germline V gene, CDR1 is WSHSY and CDR2 is SAAADI. The CDR3 sequence is 12 residues long. As DNA, the CDR3 is TGCGCCAGCAAGGCCTCTGGAAACACCATATGTTTT. It codes for CASKASGNTICF.

This chain links TRBV14 with TRBJ2-5, with D perhaps being TRBD1 or TRBD2 (5 bases each). The germline V gene has CDR1 SGHDN and CDR2 FVKESK. Trimming pared 4 bases from V and 2 bases from J, leaving 20 bases between. The length of the CDR3 is 17 residues. CDR3: CASSLARRGDRQETQYF. CDR3 DNA: TGTGCCAGCAGCCTAGCCAGGAGAGGGGACCGGCAAGAGACCCAGTACTTC. The full variable domain, its missing parts supplied by reference TRBV14 and TRBJ2-5, is EAGVTQFPSHSVIEKGQTVTLRCDPISGHDNLYWYRRVMGKEIKFLLHFVKESKQDESGMPNNRFLAERTGGTYSTLKVQPAELEDSGVYFCASSLARRGDRQETQYFGPGTRLLVL.

On this clonotype itself: The junction departs from germline at one end; a sequencing error may be responsible. The V call is TRBV30, the J call TRBJ2-2, with 10 nucleotides matching TRBD1. This CDR3 spans 14 amino acids. The germline CDR1 and CDR2 sequences are GTSNPN and SVGIG (reference sequence). In DNA form, the CDR3 reads TGTGCCTCCGGGGACAGGGGTAACACAGGGGAGCTGTTTTTT. It translates to CASGDRGNTGELFF.

About this clonotype itself: At one boundary the junction diverges from the germline segment, which might be a read error. The chain carries TRBV11-3 and TRBJ1-1; D gene ambiguous. Germline CDR1 is SGHNT and CDR2 is YENEEA. The CDR3 runs 13 residues. The CDR3 DNA sequence: TGTGCCAGCAGCTTATCAGTTAACACAGAAGTTTTCTTT. Protein: CASSLSVNTEVFF.

The chain recombines TRBV28 with TRBJ1-1; no reliable D call. Germline lookup yields CDR1 MDHEN and CDR2 SYDVKM. The CDR3 extends over 13 amino acids. Trimming removed 4 bases from V and 5 bases from J, with 11 bases in between. For the CDR3, the DNA is TGTGCCAGCAGTTCGCAGGACGGGACTGAAGCTTTCTTT. As protein: CASSSQDGTEAFF.

Note on this clonotype: No conserved phenylalanine or tryptophan ends this CDR3, so it is likely a read error. The chain has TRBV28 and TRBJ2-2; possible D gene TRBD1, 5 bases. Germline values: CDR1 MDHEN, CDR2 SYDVKM. The CDR3 spans 15 residues. CDR3 residues: CASSFNRPNIGELFI. CDR3 DNA sequence: TGTGCCAGCAGTTTCAACAGGCCGAACATCGGGGAGCTGTTTATT.